A selection of T cell receptor beta chains follows, all from one sample in a study of blood T cell repertoires in COVID-19. Assay: immunoSEQ multiplex PCR; the TCRdb copy retains only in-frame clones and omits some. The sample yields about 140,000 clones, 88% seen once. The sequenced material came from peripheral blood. Source of these receptors: a human donor with COVID-19, enrolled during active disease. The donor label of this sample is uncertain. Each CDR3 is given with its conserved first and last residue. The D gene is left open where the match is weak. Only some rows state a clone size, as once, few, many or a class for expanded clones.

d_gene,abundance,j_gene,v_gene,CDR3nt,CDR3aa
TRBD2,.,TRBJ2-7,TRBV4-1,TGCGCCAGCAGCCCCCGAATTGTCTTAGCGGGAGGGTCACACGAGCAGTACTTC,CASSPRIVLAGGSHEQYF
TRBD1,.,TRBJ1-4,TRBV5-1,TGCGCCAGCAGCTTGGCCTCGGGGGACAGGGCTGAAAAACTGTTTTTT,CASSLASGDRAEKLFF
TRBD1,.,TRBJ1-1,TRBV5-1,TGCGCCAGCAGCCGACTCGCCCGGGACAGGGGCGTTGTGAACACTGAAGCTTTCTTT,CASSRLARDRGVVNTEAFF
TRBD2,.,TRBJ2-5,TRBV5-1,TGCGCCAGCAGCCCGACGGGTAGCGGGCAAGAGACCCAGTACTTC,CASSPTGSGQETQYF
.,.,TRBJ1-3,TRBV5-1,TGCGCCAGCAGCCCGGTCCCGGGACACAGCTCTGGAAACACCATATATTTT,CASSPVPGHSSGNTIYF
.,few,TRBJ1-6,TRBV3-1/TRBV3-2,TGTGCCAGCACCAAGTCAGGCAGTAGCTCCTATAATTCACCCCTCCACTTT,CASTKSGSSSYNSPLHF
TRBD1,.,TRBJ1-1,TRBV6-5,TGTGCCAGCAGAGCCGGGACAGGGGGATCCCATGAAGCTTTCTTT,CASRAGTGGSHEAFF
.,.,TRBJ2-5,TRBV6-2/TRBV6-3,TGTGCCAGCAGTCCCATGCGGGGTCGAGAGACCCAGTACTTC,CASSPMRGRETQYF
.,.,TRBJ2-7,TRBV12-3/TRBV12-4,TGTGCCAGCAGTTTAGGGCACGAGCAGTACTTC,CASSLGHEQYF
TRBD2,.,TRBJ2-2,TRBV27,TGTGCCAGCAGTTTCAGCGGGAGGGCCTCCGGGGAGCTGTTTTTT,CASSFSGRASGELFF
.,.,TRBJ2-2,TRBV5-1,TGCGCCAGCAGCTTGGAGGCGGGGCCGGACACCGGGGAGCTGTTTTTT,CASSLEAGPDTGELFF
TRBD1,.,TRBJ1-1,TRBV6-6,TGTGCCACAAACCGAAGGGGGCAAGACACTGAAGCTTTCTTT,CATNRRGQDTEAFF
.,.,TRBJ1-5,TRBV10-3,TGTGCCATCAGTGAGGGGCCTCAAGACGGTCAGCCCCAGCATTTT,CAISEGPQDGQPQHF
.,.,TRBJ1-2,TRBV24-1,TGTGCCACCAGTGATCCCGGGGACTATGGCTACACCTTC,CATSDPGDYGYTF
.,.,TRBJ2-3,TRBV30,TGTGCCTGGAGTGTACTAGGCCCACGGGATACGCAGTATTTT,CAWSVLGPRDTQYF
TRBD2,.,TRBJ2-1,TRBV9,TGTGCCAGCAGCGCGGGACTAGCGGGGGGCAGCGAGCAGTTCTTC,CASSAGLAGGSEQFF
TRBD2,.,TRBJ2-3,TRBV7-9,TGTGCCAGAATTCCGGGACTAGCGGGGGAGTACTCTAGCACAGATACGCAGTATTTT,CARIPGLAGEYSSTDTQYF
TRBD2,.,TRBJ2-7,TRBV7-9,TGTGCCAGCAGCTTACGGACTAGCACCTCCTACGAGCAGTACTTC,CASSLRTSTSYEQYF
TRBD1,.,TRBJ2-7,TRBV10-3,TGTGCCATCAGTGAGGCGACAGGGACCCCCTCCTACGAGCAGTACTTC,CAISEATGTPSYEQYF
.,.,TRBJ1-1,TRBV15,TGTGCCACCAGCAGATTCCAGTATGGGGCGAACACTGAAGCTTTCTTT,CATSRFQYGANTEAFF
TRBD1,.,TRBJ2-5,TRBV10-3,TGTGCCATCAGTTCCGACAGGGCTCAAGAGACCCAGTACTTC,CAISSDRAQETQYF
TRBD1,.,TRBJ1-4,TRBV28,TGTGCCAGCAGGACGACAGGGCTGGATGAAAAACTGTTTTTT,CASRTTGLDEKLFF
TRBD1,.,TRBJ1-2,TRBV6-1,TGTGCCAGCAGTGAAGAGGGACAGGGGGTTGAGGGCTACACCTTC,CASSEEGQGVEGYTF
.,.,TRBJ1-1,TRBV11-2,TGTGCCAGCAGCCCCACCATGTCGGAGGACACTGAAGCTTTCTTT,CASSPTMSEDTEAFF
.,.,TRBJ2-7,TRBV28,TGTGCCAGCCGACTGGCAACCTACGAGCAGTACTTC,CASRLATYEQYF